This TCR beta chain emerged from a study of breast tumors, draining lymph nodes, adjacent tissues. General study findings and limits: Compared with lymph nodes, tumors were less diverse; compared with nontumor tissue, more. Tumor and nontumor repertoires were significantly more similar in luminal-like than in basal-like breast cancer. Tumor T cell lymph node origin was a supported hypothesis, not proven.

The length of the CDR3 is 12 residues. The V gene's germline CDR1 is SGHTA and CDR2 FQGTGA. TCRdb re-analysed the multiplex PCR reads in MiXCR, keeping a single row per CDR3 protein. The table has 85,000 to 130,000 distinct CDR3 sequences, about 20% seen once. With regard to this clonotype: Its target is unknown. Compared with germline, one end of the junction differs, possibly owing to a read error.

Samples came from axillary lymph nodes draining the breast cancer. V gene TRBV7-3 combines with J gene TRBJ2-2, with D unresolved. This TCR was recovered from a female donor with breast cancer. Some clones in this sample may be carry-over from other donors' samples. The sequencing sample was made of axillary lymph node tissue. This CDR3 reads CTSSLGTGELFF. CDR3 DNA sequence: TGTACCAGCAGCTTAGGCACCGGGGAGCTGTTTTTT.